This TCR beta chain came from a study of blood T cells in healthy people across ages. Study-wide results and caveats: Per million T cells, TCR beta diversity dropped about linearly as age rose. When set beside aged donors, long-lived donors presented more naive CD4+ cells and higher diversity.

The CDR3 is made up of 17 amino acids. The germline V gene has CDR1 MNHNS and CDR2 SASEGT. V gave up 4 bases and J gave up 2 bases; unmatched junction bases: 8. Comments on this clonotype: The antigen remains unidentified.

A J-beta primer mix and a sample-barcoded 5' primer were used in a second PCR of about 7 to 12 cycles. TCRdb reprocessed the 5' RACE reads with MiXCR, giving one entry per CDR3 protein. The top ten hold about a fifth of the sample, which has about 970,000 distinct CDR3 sequences, just over 50% seen once. Donors were healthy Caucasian individuals from Russia aged about 6 to 90. RNA extraction gave at least 5 micrograms of total RNA per sample. The J gene is TRBJ2-7, the V gene TRBV6-1; TRBD2 aligns across 13 bases. This clonotype was obtained from a woman aged 55-70 years in good health. Sequenced: blood. The CDR3 reads CASSVWGLAGLTYEQYF. CDR3 nucleotide sequence: TGTGCCAGCAGTGTCTGGGGACTAGCGGGATTAACCTACGAGCAGTACTTC.